This T cell receptor (beta chain) was observed in a study of CD8 T cells in ankylosing spondylitis. With 6 bases removed from V and 5 bases from J, the gap between germline ends came to 18 bases. The CDR3 spans 15 residues. A quantitative 5'-RACE method, one with molecular barcodes, was used to make TCR beta libraries. Using its own MiXCR run on the 5' RACE reads, TCRdb lists one record per CDR3 protein. The sample contains about 130,000 distinct CDR3 sequences, 6.5% to 9% of which appear only once. This clonotype was counted many times. The chain carries TRBV12-3 or TRBV12-4 and TRBJ2-3, with a possible D match to TRBD2 (6 bases). The specimen sequenced was blood, either unsorted or a sorted T cell fraction (not recorded which). The TCR originated in a male donor with ankylosing spondylitis or in good health (not recorded which). CDR3 bases: TGTGCCAGCAGGGCCTCTGAGGGAGCGGGAGATACGCAGTATTTT. This translates into CASRASEGAGDTQYF.